Detailed here is one T cell receptor (beta chain). The data originate from a study of blood T cell repertoires in COVID-19. Overall study context: The samples span acute and convalescent COVID-19 from the United States, Italy and Spain. PBMCs, B-cell-depleted T cells, or T cells were the source of the cDNA or gDNA that made up the material.

The V gene end was trimmed by 1 base and the J gene end by 4 bases; junction bases not matched to a gene: 4. The CDR3 consists of 15 residues. Germline V lookup: CDR1 MNHNS, CDR2 SASEGT. Original processing methods: Estimation of nucleated cell counts relied on the amplification of reference gene primers. The repertoire was sequenced with immunoSEQ multiplex PCR; TCRdb's copy has only in-frame clones and lacks some. The V and J calls and the clone size are those of that table, but D and trimming were determined from the DNA. The data hold about 130,000 clones, with around three quarters observed a single time.

The sequenced sample consisted of peripheral blood. The chain is built from TRBV6-1 and TRBJ2-3, with 8 bases aligning to TRBD2. This TCR was sampled from a man aged 35-49 years with active or convalescent COVID-19. This CDR3 is CASSEVRGGSDTQYF. CDR3 DNA: TGTGCCAGCAGTGAAGTCCGGGGGGGATCAGATACGCAGTATTTT.